This TCR beta chain was recorded in a study of blood T cell repertoires in COVID-19. Overall study: Nucleic acid was either cDNA or gDNA, and it came from T cells, B-cell-depleted T cells, or PBMCs.

Generated by immunoSEQ multiplex PCR, the TCRdb table keeps only in-frame clones and is missing some. Among roughly 250,000 clones listed, around 87% were seen once. This CDR3 comprises 14 residues. This chain joins TRBV21-1 and TRBJ2-7; the table's D call, TRBD2, was not checked against the DNA. TRBV21-1 is deemed a pseudogene. The sequencing input was peripheral blood. The source of this sequence is a woman aged 45 to 65 with acute or convalescent COVID-19. Written as DNA, the CDR3 is TGTGCCAGCAGCAAAGCTGCACCGGGGAACGAGCAGTACTTC. This sequence encodes CASSKAAPGNEQYF.